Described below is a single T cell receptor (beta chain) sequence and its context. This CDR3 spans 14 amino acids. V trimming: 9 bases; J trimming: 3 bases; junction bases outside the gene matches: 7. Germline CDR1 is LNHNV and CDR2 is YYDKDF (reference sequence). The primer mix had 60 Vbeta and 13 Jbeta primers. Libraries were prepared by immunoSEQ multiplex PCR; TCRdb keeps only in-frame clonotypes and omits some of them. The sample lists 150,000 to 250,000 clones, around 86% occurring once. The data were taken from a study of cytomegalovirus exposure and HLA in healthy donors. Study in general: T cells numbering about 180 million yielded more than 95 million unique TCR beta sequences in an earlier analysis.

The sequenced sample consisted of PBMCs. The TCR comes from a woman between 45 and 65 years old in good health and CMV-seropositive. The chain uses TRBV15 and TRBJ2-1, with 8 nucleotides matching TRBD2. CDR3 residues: CATESGGHYNEQFF. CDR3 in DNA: TGTGCCACGGAAAGCGGGGGACACTACAATGAGCAGTTCTTC. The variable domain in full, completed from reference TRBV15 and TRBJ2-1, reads DAMVIQNPRYQVTQFGKPVTLSCSQTLNHNVMYWYQQKSSQAPKLLFHYYDKDFNNEADTPDNFQSRRPNTSFCFLDIRSPGLGDTAMYLCATESGGHYNEQFFGPGTRLTVL.